These T cell receptor beta chains were read from a single sample in a study of CD8+CD57+ T cells in acquired aplastic anemia. MiXCR was run by TCRdb on the reads, yielding one entry per CDR3 protein. This sample has 150,000 or so distinct CDR3 sequences, with around 43% found just once. The sample comprised sorted CD4+, CD8+, or CD8+CD57+ T cells (not recorded which) from PBMCs. The receptors come from a human donor with aplastic anemia. Both conserved end residues are part of each CDR3. A D gene is named only where the DNA matches it firmly. For some rows the clone size is stated as once, few or many, or as a class when expanded; others skip it.

clone_size,v_call,d_call,j_call,cdr3_aa,cdr3_nt
many,TRBV5-1,NA,TRBJ1-3,CASSLAGQRSSGNTIYF,TGCGCCAGCAGCTTGGCCGGCCAGCGAAGCTCTGGAAACACCATATATTTT
once,TRBV2,NA,TRBJ1-2,CASSDRAHNYGYTF,TGTGCCAGCAGTGACAGGGCGCATAACTATGGCTACACCTTC
once,TRBV2,TRBD1,TRBJ2-7,CASGSGTGGEQYF,TGTGCCAGCGGGTCAGGGACAGGAGGAGAGCAGTACTTC
NA,TRBV4-1,TRBD2,TRBJ2-7,CASSQVALAGAGEQYF,TGCGCCAGCAGCCAAGTGGCACTAGCGGGAGCAGGGGAGCAGTACTTC
NA,TRBV29-1,TRBD1,TRBJ1-5,CSVSGTDNQPQHF,TGCAGCGTATCCGGGACAGATAATCAGCCCCAGCATTTT
many,TRBV4-3,NA,TRBJ1-4,CASSQENGGEKLFF,TGCGCCAGCAGCCAAGAAAACGGGGGTGAAAAACTGTTTTTT
NA,TRBV7-2,NA,TRBJ2-5,CASSLSRADPRLQYF,TGTGCCAGCAGCTTAAGTAGGGCGGACCCCCGATTGCAGTACTTC
NA,TRBV20-1,TRBD1,TRBJ1-6,CSARETGSLYSPLHF,TGCAGTGCTAGAGAGACAGGGTCTTTGTATTCACCCCTCCACTTT
NA,TRBV24-1,TRBD1,TRBJ2-5,CATSERQGQETQYF,TGTGCCACCAGTGAGAGACAGGGTCAAGAGACCCAGTACTTC
many,TRBV6-1,NA,TRBJ1-6,CASTESSHSPLHF,TGTGCCAGCACCGAGAGCAGTCATTCACCCCTCCACTTT
few,TRBV7-9,TRBD2,TRBJ2-1,CASRTSGSGEQFF,TGTGCCAGCAGGACTAGCGGGAGTGGTGAGCAGTTCTTC
many,TRBV24-1,TRBD1,TRBJ1-1,CATSVQTGRDTEAFF,TGTGCCACCAGTGTCCAGACAGGGCGGGACACTGAAGCTTTCTTT
many,TRBV6-1,NA,TRBJ1-6,CASSEARVNSPLHF,TGTGCCAGCAGTGAAGCTCGAGTTAATTCACCCCTCCACTTT
NA,TRBV2,TRBD2,TRBJ2-7,CASSALAGGQSYEQYF,TGTGCCAGCAGTGCCCTAGCGGGAGGGCAGTCCTACGAGCAGTACTTC
NA,TRBV2,NA,TRBJ1-2,CASSASRSYGYTF,TGTGCCAGCAGTGCATCACGATCCTATGGCTACACCTTC
NA,TRBV25-1,TRBD2,TRBJ2-1,CASSYRASGGQDNEQFF,TGTGCCAGCAGTTATAGGGCTAGCGGGGGGCAAGACAATGAGCAGTTCTTC
many,TRBV19,NA,TRBJ1-1,CASSPGGGRLNTEAFF,TGTGCCAGTTCACCCGGGGGAGGTCGGTTGAACACTGAAGCTTTCTTT
NA,TRBV10-3,TRBD1,TRBJ1-3,CAISESGTGAGNTIYF,TGTGCCATCAGTGAGTCTGGGACAGGGGCTGGAAACACCATATATTTT
NA,TRBV7-9,NA,TRBJ2-3,CASSLYGGDTQYF,TGTGCCAGCAGCTTATACGGCGGGGATACGCAGTATTTT
NA,TRBV5-1,NA,TRBJ2-1,CASSSVRIGDEQFF,TGCGCCAGCAGCTCTGTACGGATCGGCGATGAGCAGTTCTTC
NA,TRBV3-1,TRBD1,TRBJ1-2,CASSQVRQGGNYGYTF,TGTGCCAGCAGCCAAGTACGACAGGGTGGCAACTATGGCTACACCTTC
many,TRBV6-1,NA,TRBJ1-2,CASDDLNYGYTF,TGTGCCAGCGACGACCTAAACTATGGCTACACCTTC
few,TRBV15,NA,TRBJ1-2,CATSSRAAVNYGYTF,TGTGCCACCAGCAGCCGGGCAGCCGTTAACTATGGCTACACCTTC
NA,TRBV25-1,TRBD2,TRBJ2-1,CASSEGRLAGVGEQFF,TGTGCCAGCAGTGAAGGGCGGCTAGCGGGAGTTGGTGAGCAGTTCTTC
NA,TRBV20-1,NA,TRBJ1-2,CSARESYGYTF,TGCAGTGCTAGAGAGAGCTATGGCTACACCTTC
many,TRBV15,TRBD2,TRBJ2-1,CATSIRLADNEQFF,TGTGCCACCAGCATCAGACTAGCCGACAATGAGCAGTTCTTC
many,TRBV15,NA,TRBJ2-7,CATSRQQGGEQYF,TGTGCCACCAGCAGACAACAGGGTGGCGAGCAGTACTTC
NA,TRBV15,NA,TRBJ1-2,CATSRDRGNTF,TGTGCCACCAGCAGAGATAGGGGGAACACCTTC
NA,TRBV12-3/TRBV12-4,TRBD1,TRBJ2-7,CASSFDRESYEQYF,TGTGCCAGCAGTTTTGACAGGGAGTCCTACGAGCAGTACTTC
few,TRBV15,NA,TRBJ1-6,CATSTSDSPLHF,TGTGCCACCAGCACCTCGGATTCACCCCTCCACTTT
NA,TRBV2,NA,TRBJ1-1,CASRGRVANTEAFF,TGTGCCAGCAGGGGTAGGGTGGCGAACACTGAAGCTTTCTTT
NA,TRBV10-3,NA,TRBJ1-2,CAISESRGLPSSGYTF,TGTGCCATCAGTGAGTCTAGGGGCCTGCCGAGTAGTGGCTACACCTTC
NA,TRBV9,NA,TRBJ1-2,CASSVTTVPYYGYTF,TGTGCCAGCAGCGTTACAACAGTTCCGTACTATGGCTACACCTTC
few,TRBV7-3,NA,TRBJ1-2,CASSLRGGYGYTF,TGTGCCAGCAGCTTGCGGGGTGGCTATGGCTACACCTTC